This TCR beta chain was documented in a study of shared clonotypes between healthy human individuals. General study findings and limits: Clonotypes shared by all four donors outscored non-shared clonotypes in generation probability.

Profiling relied on immunoSEQ multiplex PCR, and the TCRdb table lists in-frame clones only, not all of them. This table holds over a million clones, around 82% found once. This clone has just a few counts. Its antigen is not known. The V segment lost 1 base and the J segment 10 bases; nucleotides outside the gene matches: 7. CDR3 size: 14 residues. The germline V gene has CDR1 SEHNR and CDR2 FQNEAQ (reference sequence). The sequence came from a man between 18 and 35 years old in good health. Some clones in this sample may be carry-over from other donors' samples. The material sequenced was memory CD4+ T cells from PBMCs. As to subset: CD45RA-negative fraction. The chain carries TRBV7-9 and TRBJ2-1; 7 bases map to TRBD2. The CDR3 spells CASSLVAGVNEQFF. In DNA form, the CDR3 reads TGTGCCAGCAGCTTAGTGGCGGGAGTCAACGAGCAGTTCTTC.